A selection of T cell receptor beta chains follows, all from one sample in a study of OX40 agonist ivuxolimab in advanced cancers. Clones were read by immunoSEQ multiplex PCR, and TCRdb kept only the in-frame ones, dropping some. The sample shows 75,000 to 85,000 clones, roughly 84% of them seen only once. The material sequenced was CD4+ or CD8+ T cells sorted from blood, taken in a trial of the OX40 agonist ivuxolimab. The source of these receptors is an adult with an advanced solid tumor such as melanoma, head and neck, liver or kidney cancer. The CDR3 runs from the conserved cysteine through the conserved F or W. A D gene is named only where the DNA matches it firmly. For some rows the clone size is stated as once, few or many, or as a class when expanded; others skip it.

V	D	size	length	J	DNA	CDR3
TRBV28	TRBD1	-	17	TRBJ1-1	TGTGCCAGCAGTTCAGCGGGACAGGGAAGGGGGAACACTGAAGCTTTCTTT	CASSSAGQGRGNTEAFF
TRBV7-2	TRBD1	once	14	TRBJ2-7	TGTGCCACCATGGGGGGGACAGGGGCCTACGAGCAGTACTTC	CATMGGTGAYEQYF
TRBV18	TRBD2	-	17	TRBJ2-3	TGTGCCAGCTCACCTTTTCTAGCGGGACAAAAACAAGATACGCAGTATTTT	CASSPFLAGQKQDTQYF
TRBV5-1	-	-	15	TRBJ1-2	TGCGCCAGCAGCTTGGGGCACGGAAAAAACTATGGCTACACCTTC	CASSLGHGKNYGYTF
TRBV9	TRBD1	-	14	TRBJ2-4	TGTGCCAGCAGCCCGACAGGGACCCAAAACATTCAGTACTTC	CASSPTGTQNIQYF
TRBV6-5	TRBD2	-	15	TRBJ2-3	TGTGCCAGCAGTCGATCCGGGAGGGCCGTAGATACGCAGTATTTT	CASSRSGRAVDTQYF
TRBV7-6	-	-	13	TRBJ2-1	TGTGCCAGCAGCCGGATTTCCTACAATGAGCAGTTCTTC	CASSRISYNEQFF
TRBV28	-	-	15	TRBJ1-3	TGTGCCAGCAGTTTAGGGAGTACCTCTGGAAACACCATATATTTT	CASSLGSTSGNTIYF
TRBV5-6	-	-	13	TRBJ2-1	TGTGCCAGCAGCCCTACTAGTGAATATGAGCAGTTCTTC	CASSPTSEYEQFF
TRBV7-3	TRBD2	-	16	TRBJ2-2	TGTGCCAGCAGCCTCTCGACTAGCGGGAGTCCCGGGGAGCTGTTTTTT	CASSLSTSGSPGELFF
TRBV7-6	TRBD2	-	15	TRBJ2-1	TGTGCCAGCAGCTTAGACGCGGGAGGGCCCAATGAGCAGTTCTTC	CASSLDAGGPNEQFF
TRBV7-9	TRBD2	-	15	TRBJ2-1	TGTGCCAGCAGTCGGTCGGGACTACTCTACAATGAGCAGTTCTTC	CASSRSGLLYNEQFF
TRBV11-2	TRBD1	-	15	TRBJ2-7	TGTGCCAGCAGCTTAGATGGTACAGGGGGCCGAGGGCAGTACTTC	CASSLDGTGGRGQYF
TRBV6-6	-	-	13	TRBJ2-7	TGTGCCAGCAGTCCCCCGGGACGCTACGAGCAGTACTTC	CASSPPGRYEQYF
TRBV2	TRBD2	-	14	TRBJ2-7	TGTGCCAGCGGTAGTAGCGGGACTTCGGGTGAGCAGTACTTC	CASGSSGTSGEQYF
TRBV27	TRBD2	-	14	TRBJ2-7	TGTGCCAGCAGTCCCGGGACTAGCGGGGCCGAGCAGTACTTC	CASSPGTSGAEQYF
TRBV2	-	-	12	TRBJ2-5	TGTGCCAGCAGCTACAGCGCCGGGATCCAGTACTTC	CASSYSAGIQYF
TRBV19	-	-	16	TRBJ1-4	TGTGCCAGTACCCCAACGCTGGGGGGGATGGGAGAAAAACTGTTTTTT	CASTPTLGGMGEKLFF
TRBV7-9	TRBD1	-	15	TRBJ1-2	TGTGCCAGCAGCTTAGGTCAGGGGGCGGTCTATGGCTACACCTTC	CASSLGQGAVYGYTF
TRBV11-2	TRBD2	-	15	TRBJ2-1	TGTGCCAGCAGCTTAGATAGCGGGGGGGTCTATGAGCAGTTCTTC	CASSLDSGGVYEQFF
TRBV15	-	few	14	TRBJ1-5	TGTGCCACCAGCAGAGTGGGGATAAATCAGCCCCAGCATTTT	CATSRVGINQPQHF
TRBV18	-	-	15	TRBJ2-4	TGTGCCAGCTCACCGTCTATCAGCGGAGAAAACATTCAGTACTTC	CASSPSISGENIQYF
TRBV6-6	-	few	14	TRBJ1-1	TGTGCCAGCAGTTACTATGACAAGAACACTGAAGCTTTCTTT	CASSYYDKNTEAFF
TRBV7-3	TRBD2	-	18	TRBJ2-5	TGTGCCAGCAGCTTAAATTCGGGACTAGCGGAGTACCAAGAGACCCAGTACTTC	CASSLNSGLAEYQETQYF
TRBV18	-	few	14	TRBJ2-7	TGTGCCAGCTCACCTAAAGCCCCAACCCGGGAGCAGTACTTC	CASSPKAPTREQYF
TRBV28	-	-	14	TRBJ2-7	TGTGCCAGCAGTTTAACTCCCCGCTCCTACGAGCAGTACTTC	CASSLTPRSYEQYF
TRBV11-3	TRBD2	few	17	TRBJ2-3	TGTGCCAGCAGCTTAGGGAGGCGGGAGGCCATCACAGATACGCAGTATTTT	CASSLGRREAITDTQYF
TRBV5-4	TRBD1	-	18	TRBJ2-7	TGTGCCAGCAGCTTAAGAGGGGACAGTCTTTTTGGACTCTACGAGCAGTACTTC	CASSLRGDSLFGLYEQYF
TRBV7-8	-	-	15	TRBJ2-2	TGTGCCAGCAGCTTAGGGGAACTTACGACCGGGGAGCTGTTTTTT	CASSLGELTTGELFF
TRBV28	TRBD2	few	15	TRBJ2-1	TGTGCCACGACCCGTGGCGGGGGTACAATTAATGAGCAGTTCTTC	CATTRGGGTINEQFF
TRBV7-2	TRBD2	-	15	TRBJ2-1	TGTGCCAGCAGCTTAGCGGCTAGCGGGAGCTATGAGCAGTTCTTC	CASSLAASGSYEQFF
TRBV19	-	-	16	TRBJ1-5	TGTGCCAGTAGTATACTGATAGGGAATAGCAATCAGCCCCAGCATTTT	CASSILIGNSNQPQHF
TRBV6-1	-	-	14	TRBJ1-1	TGTGCCAGCAGTATCGGGGAGGGGCGGACTGAAGCTTTCTTT	CASSIGEGRTEAFF